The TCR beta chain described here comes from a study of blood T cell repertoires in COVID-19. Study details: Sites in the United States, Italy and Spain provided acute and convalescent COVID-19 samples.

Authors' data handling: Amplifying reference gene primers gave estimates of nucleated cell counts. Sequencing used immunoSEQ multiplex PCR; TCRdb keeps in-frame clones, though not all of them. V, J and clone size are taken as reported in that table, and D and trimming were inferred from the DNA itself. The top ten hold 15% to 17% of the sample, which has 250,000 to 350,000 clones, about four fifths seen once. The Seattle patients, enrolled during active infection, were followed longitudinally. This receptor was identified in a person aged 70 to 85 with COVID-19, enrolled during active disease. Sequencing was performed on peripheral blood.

CDR3 sequence reads: CASSLSTSGTNNEQFF. In DNA, the CDR3 is TGTGCCAGCAGCTTATCAACTAGCGGGACAAACAATGAGCAGTTCTTC. This rearrangement joins TRBV7-3 to TRBJ2-1, with 10 bases fitting TRBD2. CDR3 size: 16 residues. V shed 2 bases and J 5 bases; nucleotides not matched to a gene: 6. Germline lookup yields CDR1 SGHTA and CDR2 FQGTGA.